At least ten counts were recorded for the clone carrying this T cell receptor beta chain. Germline CDR1 reads LNHDA; CDR2 reads SQIVND (reference sequence). V lost 5 bases and J 6 bases, leaving 13 bases between the germline ends. This CDR3 is built from 13 residues. These data are taken from a study of Graves' ophthalmopathy and Graves' hyperthyroidism. For repertoire sequencing, the TCR beta CDR3 regions were amplified from RNA transcripts. An initial RT-PCR round employing HTBI primers preceded a second-round multiplex PCR. From the multiplex PCR reads, TCRdb called clonotypes with MiXCR, one entry per CDR3 protein. This repertoire shows 450,000 to 600,000 distinct CDR3 sequences, about two fifths found once; its top ten account for 3.5% to 5%.

Sequenced material: peripheral blood or thyroid tissue (not recorded which). The sequence derives from an adult man with Graves' hyperthyroidism. V usage is TRBV19 and J usage is TRBJ1-2; D is ambiguous. The CDR3 DNA sequence: TGTGCCAGTAGTCCGACTTTAGGCCATGGCTACACCTTC. Translated, it gives CASSPTLGHGYTF.